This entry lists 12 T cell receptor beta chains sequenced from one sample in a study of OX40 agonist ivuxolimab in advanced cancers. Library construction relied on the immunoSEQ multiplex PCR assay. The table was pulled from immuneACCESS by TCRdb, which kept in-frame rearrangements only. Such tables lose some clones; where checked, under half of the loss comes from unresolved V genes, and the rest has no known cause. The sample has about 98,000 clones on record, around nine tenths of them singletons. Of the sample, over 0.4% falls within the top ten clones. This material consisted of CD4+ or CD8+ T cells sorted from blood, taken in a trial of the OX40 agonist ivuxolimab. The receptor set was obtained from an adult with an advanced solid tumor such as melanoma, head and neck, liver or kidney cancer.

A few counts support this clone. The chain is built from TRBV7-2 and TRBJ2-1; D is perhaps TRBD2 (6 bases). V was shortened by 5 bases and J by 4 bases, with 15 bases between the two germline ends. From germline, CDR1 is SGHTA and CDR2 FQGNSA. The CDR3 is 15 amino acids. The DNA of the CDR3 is TGTGCCAGCAGCCCCCAGCCGACTAGTTACAATGAGCAGTTCTTC. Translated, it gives CASSPQPTSYNEQFF.

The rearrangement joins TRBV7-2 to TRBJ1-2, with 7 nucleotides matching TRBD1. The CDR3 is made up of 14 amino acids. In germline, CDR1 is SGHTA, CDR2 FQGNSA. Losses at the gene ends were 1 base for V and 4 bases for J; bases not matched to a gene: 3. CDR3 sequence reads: CASSLDRGFYGYTF. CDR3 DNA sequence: TGTGCCAGCAGCTTAGACAGGGGCTTCTATGGCTACACCTTC.

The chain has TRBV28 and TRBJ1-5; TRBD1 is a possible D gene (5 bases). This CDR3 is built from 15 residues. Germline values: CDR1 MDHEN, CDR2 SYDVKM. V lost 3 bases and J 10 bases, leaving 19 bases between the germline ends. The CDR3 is CASSFRSPRGGPQHF. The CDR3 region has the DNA TGTGCCAGCAGTTTCCGTAGCCCAAGGGGAGGACCCCAGCATTTT. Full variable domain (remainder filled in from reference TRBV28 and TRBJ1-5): DVKVTQSSRYLVKRTGEKVFLECVQDMDHENMFWYRQDPGLGLRLIYFSYDVKMKEKGDIPEGYSVSREKKERFSLILESASTNQTSMYLCASSFRSPRGGPQHFGDGTRLSIL.

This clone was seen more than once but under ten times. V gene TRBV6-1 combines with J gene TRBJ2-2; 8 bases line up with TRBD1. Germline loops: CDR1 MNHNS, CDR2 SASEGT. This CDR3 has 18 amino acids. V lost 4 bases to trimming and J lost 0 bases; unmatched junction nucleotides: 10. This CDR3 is CASSGDRGRPTNTGELFF. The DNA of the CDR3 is TGTGCCAGCAGTGGAGACAGGGGAAGACCTACGAACACCGGGGAGCTGTTTTTT.

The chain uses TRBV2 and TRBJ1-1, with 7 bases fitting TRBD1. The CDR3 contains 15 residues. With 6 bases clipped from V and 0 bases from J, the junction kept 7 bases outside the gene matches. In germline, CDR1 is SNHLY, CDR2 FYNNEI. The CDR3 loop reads CASRPRTGMNTEAFF. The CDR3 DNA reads TGTGCCAGCAGACCACGGACAGGAATGAACACTGAAGCTTTCTTT.

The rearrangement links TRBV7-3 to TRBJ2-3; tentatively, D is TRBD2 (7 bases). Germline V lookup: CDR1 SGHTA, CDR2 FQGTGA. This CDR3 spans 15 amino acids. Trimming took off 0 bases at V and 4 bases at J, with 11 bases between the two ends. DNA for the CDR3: TGTGCCAGCAGCTTAACTGGAGGGGGGGCAGATACGCAGTATTTT. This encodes CASSLTGGGADTQYF.

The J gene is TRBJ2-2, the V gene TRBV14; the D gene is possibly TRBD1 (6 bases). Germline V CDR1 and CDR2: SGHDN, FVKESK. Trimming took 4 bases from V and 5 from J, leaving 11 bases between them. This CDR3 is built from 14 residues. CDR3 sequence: CASSLQGWTGELFF. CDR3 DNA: TGTGCCAGCAGCCTACAGGGTTGGACCGGGGAGCTGTTTTTT.

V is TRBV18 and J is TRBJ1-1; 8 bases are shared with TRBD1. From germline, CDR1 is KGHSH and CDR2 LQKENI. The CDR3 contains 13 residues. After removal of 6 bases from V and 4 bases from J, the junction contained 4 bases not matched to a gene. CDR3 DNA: TGTGCCAGCTCGAACCAGGGGGCCACTGAAGCTTTCTTT. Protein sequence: CASSNQGATEAFF.

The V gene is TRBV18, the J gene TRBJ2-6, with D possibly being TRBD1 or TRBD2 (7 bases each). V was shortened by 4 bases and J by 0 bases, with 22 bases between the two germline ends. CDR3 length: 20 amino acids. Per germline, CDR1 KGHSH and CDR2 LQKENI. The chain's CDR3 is CASSHSTSGTASSGANVLTF. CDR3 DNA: TGTGCCAGCTCACACTCAACAAGCGGGACAGCCAGCTCTGGGGCCAACGTCCTGACTTTC.

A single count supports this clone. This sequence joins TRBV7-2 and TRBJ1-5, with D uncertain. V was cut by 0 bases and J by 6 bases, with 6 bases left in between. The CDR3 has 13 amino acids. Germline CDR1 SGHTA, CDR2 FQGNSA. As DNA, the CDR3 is TGTGCCAGCAGCTTAGCACTGGGTCAGCCCCAGCATTTT. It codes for CASSLALGQPQHF.

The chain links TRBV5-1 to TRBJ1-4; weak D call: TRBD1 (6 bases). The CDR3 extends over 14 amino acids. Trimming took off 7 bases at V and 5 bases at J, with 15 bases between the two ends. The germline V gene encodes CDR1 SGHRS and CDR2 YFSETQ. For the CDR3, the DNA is TGCGCCAGCTCCCGGGACGGACAGAATGAAAAACTGTTTTTT. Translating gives CASSRDGQNEKLFF.

CDR3 residues: CASSLDRNQPQHF. The CDR3 nucleotides are TGTGCCAGCAGCTTAGACCGGAATCAGCCCCAGCATTTT. V is TRBV7-8 and J is TRBJ1-5; no clear D gene. This CDR3 region has 13 residues. V shed 1 base and J shed 4 bases, with 5 bases lying between them. The germline CDR1 and CDR2 sequences are SGHVS and FQNEAQ.